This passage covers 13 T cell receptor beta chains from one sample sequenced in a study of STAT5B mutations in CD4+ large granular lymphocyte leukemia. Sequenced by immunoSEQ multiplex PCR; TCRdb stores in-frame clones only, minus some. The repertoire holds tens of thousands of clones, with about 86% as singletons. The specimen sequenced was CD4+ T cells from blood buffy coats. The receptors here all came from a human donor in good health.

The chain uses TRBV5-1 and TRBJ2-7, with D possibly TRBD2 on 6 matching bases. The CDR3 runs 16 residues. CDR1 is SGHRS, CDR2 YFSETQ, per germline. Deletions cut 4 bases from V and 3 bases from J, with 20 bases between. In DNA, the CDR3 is TGCGCCAGCAGCCCGTCGGAAGTCGCGGGATACTACGAGCAGTACTTC. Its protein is CASSPSEVAGYYEQYF.

The CDR3 spells CASSQDRWTGRNTEAFF. CDR3 sequence (DNA): TGCGCCAGCAGCCAAGATCGGTGGACAGGTAGAAACACTGAAGCTTTCTTT. This rearrangement joins TRBV4-1 to TRBJ1-1; 7 nucleotides line up with TRBD1. From germline, CDR1 is MGHRA and CDR2 YSYEKL. V gave up 0 bases and J gave up 2 bases; unmatched junction bases: 9. This CDR3 has 17 residues.

The CDR3 region is CASNKRFRVATEAFF. In DNA, the CDR3 is TGTGCCAGCAACAAACGCTTCAGGGTCGCCACTGAAGCTTTCTTT. The gene calls are TRBV28 and TRBJ1-1, with D possibly TRBD1 on 5 matching bases. The germline CDR1 and CDR2 sequences are MDHEN and SYDVKM. The V and J ends lost 7 bases and 4 bases respectively, with 19 bases between them. The CDR3 is 15 residues long.

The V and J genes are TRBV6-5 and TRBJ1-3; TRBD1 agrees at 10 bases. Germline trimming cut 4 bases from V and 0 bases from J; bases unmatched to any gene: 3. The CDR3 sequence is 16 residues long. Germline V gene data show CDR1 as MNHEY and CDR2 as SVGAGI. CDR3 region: CASSWGTGVSGNTIYF. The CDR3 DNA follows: TGTGCCAGCAGTTGGGGGACAGGGGTCTCTGGAAACACCATATATTTT.

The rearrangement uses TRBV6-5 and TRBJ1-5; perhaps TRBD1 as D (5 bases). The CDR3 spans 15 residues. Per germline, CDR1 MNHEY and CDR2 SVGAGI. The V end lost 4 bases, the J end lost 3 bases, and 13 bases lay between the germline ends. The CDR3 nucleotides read TGTGCCAGCAGTTGGGGGGTGGGAGCCAATCAGCCCCAGCATTTT. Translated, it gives CASSWGVGANQPQHF.

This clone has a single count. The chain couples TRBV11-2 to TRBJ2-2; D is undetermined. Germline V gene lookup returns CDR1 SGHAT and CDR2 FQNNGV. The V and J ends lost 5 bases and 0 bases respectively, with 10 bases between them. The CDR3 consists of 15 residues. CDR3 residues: CASSTSDTNTGELFF. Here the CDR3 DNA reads TGTGCCAGCAGCACCTCCGACACGAACACCGGGGAGCTGTTTTTT. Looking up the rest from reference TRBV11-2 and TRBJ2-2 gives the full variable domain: EAGVAQSPRYKIIEKRQSVAFWCNPISGHATLYWYQQILGQGPKLLIQFQNNGVVDDSQLPKDRFSAERLKGVDSTLKIQPAKLEDSAVYLCASSTSDTNTGELFFGEGSRLTVL.

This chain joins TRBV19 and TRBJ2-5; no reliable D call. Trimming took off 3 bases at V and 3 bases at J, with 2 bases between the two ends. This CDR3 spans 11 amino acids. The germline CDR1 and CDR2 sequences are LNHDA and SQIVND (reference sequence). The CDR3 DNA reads TGTGCCAGTAGTATGAAAGAGACCCAGTACTTC. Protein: CASSMKETQYF.

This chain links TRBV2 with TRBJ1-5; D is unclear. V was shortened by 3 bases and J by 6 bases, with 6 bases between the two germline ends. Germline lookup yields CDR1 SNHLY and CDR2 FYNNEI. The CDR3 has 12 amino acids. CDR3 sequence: CASSEGFQPQHF. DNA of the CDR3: TGTGCCAGCAGTGAGGGTTTTCAGCCCCAGCATTTT. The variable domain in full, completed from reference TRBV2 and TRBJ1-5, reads EPEVTQTPSHQVTQMGQEVILRCVPISNHLYFYWYRQILGQKVEFLVSFYNNEISEKSEIFDDQFSVERPDGSNFTLKIRSTKLEDSAMYFCASSEGFQPQHFGDGTRLSIL.

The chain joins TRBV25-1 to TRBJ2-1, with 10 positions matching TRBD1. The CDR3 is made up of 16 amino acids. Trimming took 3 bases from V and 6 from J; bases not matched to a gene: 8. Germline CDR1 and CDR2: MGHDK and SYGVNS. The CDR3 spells CASSEVDRGLLNEQFF. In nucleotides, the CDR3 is TGTGCCAGCAGTGAGGTCGACAGGGGGCTTCTCAATGAGCAGTTCTTC.

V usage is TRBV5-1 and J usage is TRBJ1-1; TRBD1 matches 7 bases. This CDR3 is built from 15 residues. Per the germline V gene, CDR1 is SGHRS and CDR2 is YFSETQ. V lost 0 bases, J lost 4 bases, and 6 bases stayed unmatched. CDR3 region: CASSLEGARGTEAFF. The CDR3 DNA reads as TGCGCCAGCAGCTTGGAGGGGGCTCGTGGCACTGAAGCTTTCTTT.

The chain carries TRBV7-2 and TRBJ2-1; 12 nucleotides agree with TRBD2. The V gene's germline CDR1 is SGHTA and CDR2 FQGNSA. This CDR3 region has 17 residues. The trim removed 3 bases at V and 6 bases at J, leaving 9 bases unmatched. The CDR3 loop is CASSLGASGGGSNEQFF. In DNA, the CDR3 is TGTGCCAGCAGCTTGGGCGCTAGCGGGGGGGGGTCCAATGAGCAGTTCTTC.

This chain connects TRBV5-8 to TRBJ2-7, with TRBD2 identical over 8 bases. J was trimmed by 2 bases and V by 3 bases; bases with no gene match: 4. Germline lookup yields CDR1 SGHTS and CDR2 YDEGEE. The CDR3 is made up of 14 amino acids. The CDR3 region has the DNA TGTGCCAGCAGCTCCCTAGCGGGCCCCTACGAGCAGTACTTC. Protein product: CASSSLAGPYEQYF.

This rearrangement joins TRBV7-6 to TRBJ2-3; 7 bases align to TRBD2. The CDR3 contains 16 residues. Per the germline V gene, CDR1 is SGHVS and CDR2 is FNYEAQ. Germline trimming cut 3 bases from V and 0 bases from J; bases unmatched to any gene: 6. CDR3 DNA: TGTGCCAGCAGCTTGGGCGGGAGTTTAAGCACAGATACGCAGTATTTT. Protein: CASSLGGSLSTDTQYF.